Below, 29 T cell receptor beta chains from the same sample are listed, as sequenced in a study of cytomegalovirus exposure and HLA in healthy donors. The PCR was carried out with 60 Vbeta primers and 13 Jbeta primers. Here immunoSEQ multiplex PCR was the method, and the copy in TCRdb shows in-frame clones only, minus some. The data show 200,000 or so clones, 75% to 90% seen once. The sample taken for sequencing was PBMCs. Receptor source: a woman aged 45-60 years in good health and CMV-seropositive.

V usage is TRBV27 and J usage is TRBJ2-7, with 9 bases matching TRBD2. The CDR3 consists of 14 residues. The germline gives CDR1 MNHEY, CDR2 SMNVEV (reference sequence). V lost 3 bases to trimming and J lost 4 bases; unmatched junction nucleotides: 4. The CDR3 region has the DNA TGTGCCAGCAGTTTCCTAGCGGGGAAGTACGAGCAGTACTTC. It translates to CASSFLAGKYEQYF.

The chain recombines TRBV5-8 with TRBJ1-2; possible D gene TRBD1, 5 bases. Trimming removed 4 bases at V and 5 bases at J, with 12 bases between. Germline V lookup: CDR1 SGHTS, CDR2 YDEGEE. This CDR3 is built from 13 residues. The CDR3 region is CASSKTVYYGYTF. In DNA form, the CDR3 reads TGTGCCAGCAGCAAGACAGTCTATTATGGCTACACCTTC.

CDR3 sequence reads: CASSWDRGNTGELFF. CDR3 nucleotide sequence: TGCGCCAGCAGCTGGGACAGGGGAAACACCGGGGAGCTGTTTTTT. The chain recombines TRBV5-1 with TRBJ2-2; 10 bases agree with TRBD1. The V and J ends lost 3 bases and 2 bases, in that order; junction bases with no gene match: 1. The CDR3 is made up of 15 amino acids. CDR1 and CDR2 (germline): SGHRS, YFSETQ.

This rearrangement joins TRBV7-9 to TRBJ2-5; 9 nucleotides align to TRBD2. From germline, CDR1 is SEHNR and CDR2 FQNEAQ (reference sequence). The CDR3 is 14 residues long. J gave up 5 bases and V 7 bases, and 8 bases lay outside the gene matches. CDR3 sequence reads: CASTLSGSEETQYF. The CDR3 nucleotides read TGTGCCAGCACCCTTAGCGGGAGTGAGGAGACCCAGTACTTC.

Only a few counts were recorded for this clone. This sequence joins TRBV28 and TRBJ1-1, with TRBD1 as a possible D gene (6 bases). V gave up 8 bases and J gave up 4 bases, with 23 bases separating them. CDR3 length equals 16 residues. Germline V gene lookup returns CDR1 MDHEN and CDR2 SYDVKM. The CDR3 sequence: CASSSPGRGGGTEAFF. DNA for the CDR3: TGTGCCAGCTCCTCCCCGGGTCGGGGGGGCGGCACTGAAGCTTTCTTT.

V usage is TRBV19 and J usage is TRBJ2-7; TRBD1 is a possible D gene (6 bases). Germline V lookup: CDR1 LNHDA, CDR2 SQIVND (reference sequence). The CDR3 sequence is 14 residues long. With 4 bases removed from V and 1 base from J, the gap between germline ends came to 11 bases. CDR3 sequence reads: CASSKGHLSYEQYF. DNA of the CDR3: TGTGCCAGTAGTAAGGGACACCTTTCCTACGAGCAGTACTTC.

The V and J genes are TRBV7-9 and TRBJ2-3; D is possibly TRBD1 (5 bases). V shed 3 bases and J shed 0 bases, with 13 bases lying between them. This CDR3 is built from 16 residues. CDR1 SEHNR and CDR2 FQNEAQ come from the germline V gene (reference sequence). CDR3 region: CASSFGAQSSTDTQYF. The CDR3 DNA is TGTGCCAGCAGCTTTGGGGCACAGTCTAGCACAGATACGCAGTATTTT.

The chain is built from TRBV5-1 and TRBJ2-7; 11 nucleotides match TRBD1. The CDR3 is made up of 15 amino acids. The V segment lost 6 bases and the J segment 2 bases; nucleotides outside the gene matches: 7. Per the germline V gene, CDR1 is SGHRS and CDR2 is YFSETQ. CDR3 DNA: TGCGCCAGCACCCCTGGGACAGGGGGGGCCTACGAGCAGTACTTC. Translated: CASTPGTGGAYEQYF.

V and J are TRBV25-1 and TRBJ1-4, with D perhaps matching TRBD1 (5 bases). CDR1 and CDR2 from the germline V gene are MGHDK and SYGVNS. This CDR3 spans 16 amino acids. The V gene lost 1 base and the J gene lost 8 bases, with 17 bases spanning the gap. CDR3 amino acids: CASSESPGPGKEKLFF. The CDR3 nucleotides read TGTGCCAGCAGTGAATCCCCCGGGCCAGGGAAAGAAAAACTGTTTTTT.

The gene calls are TRBV7-2 and TRBJ2-3, with 15 bases fitting TRBD2. The CDR3 runs 18 residues. Germline V gene data show CDR1 as SGHTA and CDR2 as FQGNSA. With V trimmed by 5 bases and J by 0 bases, 6 bases remained unmatched. Here the CDR3 DNA reads TGTGCCAGCAGCCGCGGACTAGCGGGAGGGTTTAGCACAGATACGCAGTATTTT. Its translation: CASSRGLAGGFSTDTQYF.

The chain carries TRBV4-3 and TRBJ2-7, with TRBD1 matching 10 bases. The J segment lost 5 bases and the V segment lost 1 base, leaving 5 bases of the junction unmatched. The CDR3 sequence is 15 residues long. The germline V gene encodes CDR1 LGHNA and CDR2 YSLEER. The CDR3 DNA reads TGCGCCAGCAGCCAAGCGGACAGGGGGAAAGACGAGCAGTACTTC. It specifies CASSQADRGKDEQYF.

CDR3 loop: CASSYSGLAGLHEQFF. CDR3 DNA sequence: TGTGCCAGCAGTTACTCAGGACTAGCGGGGCTCCATGAGCAGTTCTTC. The V call is TRBV6-5, the J call TRBJ2-1; 12 bases are a match to TRBD2. The CDR3 extends over 16 amino acids. After removal of 0 bases from V and 8 bases from J, the junction contained 5 bases not matched to a gene. CDR1 and CDR2 from the germline V gene are MNHEY and SVGAGI.

The chain carries TRBV11-2 and TRBJ2-7; weak D call: TRBD1 (6 bases). The CDR3 has 14 amino acids. Trimming left V 1 base short and J 7 bases short, with 14 bases between. CDR1 and CDR2 (germline): SGHAT, FQNNGV. The CDR3 bases are TGTGCCAGCAGCTTAGGGCTCAGGGGAAGGGAGCAGTACTTC. Translated: CASSLGLRGREQYF. The full variable domain, with the rest looked up from reference TRBV11-2 and TRBJ2-7, is EAGVAQSPRYKIIEKRQSVAFWCNPISGHATLYWYQQILGQGPKLLIQFQNNGVVDDSQLPKDRFSAERLKGVDSTLKIQPAKLEDSAVYLCASSLGLRGREQYFGPGTRLTVT.

The chain combines TRBV28 with TRBJ2-2; 8 bases are shared with TRBD2. CDR1 and CDR2 (germline): MDHEN, SYDVKM. J was trimmed by 3 bases and V by 5 bases; bases with no gene match: 11. The CDR3 contains 17 residues. The CDR3 DNA sequence: TGTGCCAGCAGTCTTCCGGGGGGGGATGGTGACACCGGGGAGCTGTTTTTT. Protein sequence: CASSLPGGDGDTGELFF.

This chain uses TRBV7-9 with TRBJ1-1; D unresolved. Germline values: CDR1 SEHNR, CDR2 FQNEAQ (reference sequence). The CDR3 spans 14 residues. Trimming took 3 bases from V and 6 from J, leaving 14 bases between them. CDR3 nucleotides: TGTGCCAGCAGCTTCCCCTATGCGGCGGCTGAAGCTTTCTTT. This gives the protein CASSFPYAAAEAFF. The full variable domain, with the rest looked up from reference TRBV7-9 and TRBJ1-1, is DTGVSQNPRHKITKRGQNVTFRCDPISEHNRLYWYRQTLGQGPEFLTYFQNEAQLEKSRLLSDRFSAERPKGSFSTLEIQRTEQGDSAMYLCASSFPYAAAEAFFGQGTRLTVV.

The chain joins TRBV6-1 to TRBJ2-7; no firm D call. V was trimmed by 2 bases and J by 3 bases, leaving 5 bases between them. The germline V gene encodes CDR1 MNHNS and CDR2 SASEGT. This CDR3 has 12 amino acids. The CDR3 DNA sequence: TGTGCCAGCAGTGAACGCGGCTACGAGCAGTACTTC. This codes for CASSERGYEQYF.

CDR3 in amino acids: CASSSRGRGGEKLFF. The CDR3 region has the DNA TGTGCCAGCAGCTCCAGGGGGCGCGGGGGTGAAAAACTGTTTTTT. The chain combines TRBV7-2 with TRBJ1-4, with TRBD1 matching over 8 bases. This CDR3 is built from 15 residues. Trimming at V came to 4 bases and at J to 7 bases, leaving 8 bases not matched to a gene. CDR1 and CDR2 (germline): SGHTA, FQGNSA.

The chain couples TRBV5-4 to TRBJ1-3; no reliable D call. The V end lost 0 bases, the J end lost 0 bases, and 10 bases lay between the germline ends. The CDR3 spans 16 residues. Germline lookup yields CDR1 SGHNT and CDR2 YYREEE (reference sequence). The CDR3 DNA sequence: TGTGCCAGCAGCTTGGGTAGCCGGAACTCTGGAAACACCATATATTTT. Translated, it gives CASSLGSRNSGNTIYF. The full variable domain, its missing parts supplied by reference TRBV5-4 and TRBJ1-3, is ETGVTQSPTHLIKTRGQQVTLRCSSQSGHNTVSWYQQALGQGPQFIFQYYREEENGRGNFPPRFSGLQFPNYSSELNVNALELDDSALYLCASSLGSRNSGNTIYFGEGSWLTVV.

This rearrangement joins TRBV5-1 to TRBJ2-2; TRBD2 agrees at 7 bases. Germline trimming cut 2 bases from V and 6 bases from J; bases unmatched to any gene: 10. CDR1 is SGHRS and CDR2 is YFSETQ in the germline V gene. The CDR3 is 16 amino acids. CDR3 nucleotides: TGCGCCAGCAGCTTAGCCCCTGGGGGGGGACCCGGGGAGCTGTTTTTT. It specifies CASSLAPGGGPGELFF.

The chain links TRBV5-8 to TRBJ2-5; TRBD2 is a possible D gene (5 bases). CDR3 length: 14 amino acids. Germline lookup yields CDR1 SGHTS and CDR2 YDEGEE. The V and J ends lost 4 bases and 4 bases respectively, with 14 bases between them. The CDR3 region has the DNA TGTGCCAGCAGCACGGGGTCCCTTCTAGAGACCCAGTACTTC. Translated, it gives CASSTGSLLETQYF. Supplemented by reference TRBV5-8 and TRBJ2-5, the full variable domain reads EAGVTQSPTHLIKTRGQQATLRCSPISGHTSVYWYQQALGLGLQFLLWYDEGEERNRGNFPPRFSGRQFPNYSSELNVNALELEDSALYLCASSTGSLLETQYFGPGTRLLVL.

This chain connects TRBV28 to TRBJ2-2; TRBD2 matches at 9 bases. Germline V gives CDR1 MDHEN, CDR2 SYDVKM. The junction had 3 bases not matched to a gene; V was cut back by 3 bases and J by 4 bases. The CDR3 loop spans 15 amino acids. In DNA form, the CDR3 reads TGTGCCAGCAGTTTGGGCGGGGGGGCCACCGGGGAGCTGTTTTTT. Protein product: CASSLGGGATGELFF.

The chain is built from TRBV29-1 and TRBJ1-2, with D perhaps TRBD1 (6 bases). The ends were cut back, 4 bases at V and 3 bases at J, with 12 bases in the middle. The CDR3 has 13 residues. Germline V gene sequence: CDR1 SQVTM, CDR2 ANQGSEA. The CDR3 reads CSVVPGADYGYTF. CDR3 nucleotides: TGCAGCGTTGTTCCAGGGGCGGACTATGGCTACACCTTC.

The chain combines TRBV25-1 with TRBJ1-3; D gene ambiguous. The CDR3 is made up of 15 amino acids. Per the germline V gene, CDR1 is MGHDK and CDR2 is SYGVNS. Trimming removed 1 base from V and 0 bases from J, with 7 bases in between. The CDR3 spells CASSESGISGNTIYF. In DNA form, the CDR3 reads TGTGCCAGCAGTGAATCGGGGATCTCTGGAAACACCATATATTTT.

The chain couples TRBV4-2 to TRBJ2-1; D perhaps matches TRBD2 (5 bases). The V gene's germline CDR1 is LGHNA and CDR2 YNFKEQ. The CDR3 has 15 residues. The V and J ends lost 4 bases and 8 bases respectively, with 18 bases between them. The CDR3 loop is CASSPQTPGGYEQFF. In nucleotides, the CDR3 is TGTGCCAGCAGCCCGCAGACCCCAGGAGGCTATGAGCAGTTCTTC.

This rearrangement joins TRBV7-2 to TRBJ1-2; D is undetermined. The germline V gene encodes CDR1 SGHTA and CDR2 FQGNSA. The CDR3 totals 14 residues. Trimming removed 1 base from V and 3 bases from J, with 9 bases in between. The CDR3 is CASSLGGQYYGYTF. The CDR3 DNA is TGTGCCAGCAGCTTAGGTGGTCAGTACTATGGCTACACCTTC.

CDR3 sequence reads: CATRGRQGSSEQYF. In DNA form, the CDR3 reads TGTGCCACCCGAGGCAGACAGGGTAGTAGCGAGCAGTACTTC. The chain links TRBV19 to TRBJ2-7, with 7 bases lining up with TRBD1. Germline lookup yields CDR1 LNHDA and CDR2 SQIVND (reference sequence). The V segment lost 10 bases and the J segment 6 bases; nucleotides outside the gene matches: 15. The CDR3 is 14 residues long.

The chain links TRBV2 to TRBJ1-5; D is unresolved. This CDR3 has 15 amino acids. Trimming took off 6 bases at V and 3 bases at J, with 15 bases between the two ends. CDR1 is SNHLY, CDR2 FYNNEI, per germline. The CDR3 DNA sequence: TGTGCCAGCAGCCCTTTAGCAGCTAACAATCAGCCCCAGCATTTT. Translated, it gives CASSPLAANNQPQHF.

This clone turned up a few times. A junction boundary mismatches the germline segment, possibly from a read error. The V and J genes are TRBV7-9 and TRBJ2-2; perhaps TRBD2 as D (6 bases). CDR3 length equals 19 residues. In germline, CDR1 is SEHNR, CDR2 FQNEAQ (reference sequence). CDR3 sequence: CSSTLGDFIAIANTGELFF. The CDR3 nucleotides read TGTTCCAGCACCCTAGGGGACTTCATAGCGATAGCGAACACCGGGGAGCTGTTTTTT.

The gene calls are TRBV5-4 and TRBJ2-2, with 14 bases matching TRBD2. The germline gives CDR1 SGHNT, CDR2 YYREEE (reference sequence). V shed 4 bases, J shed 0 bases, and the junction held 8 bases outside the gene matches. The CDR3 has 19 residues. The CDR3 reads CASSHRGLAGGTNTGELFF. CDR3 nucleotide sequence: TGTGCCAGCAGCCATCGAGGACTAGCGGGGGGCACGAACACCGGGGAGCTGTTTTTT.